This section outlines one T cell receptor (beta chain) sequence together with its context. Authors' data handling: It was from reference gene primer amplification that nucleated cell counts were estimated. TCRdb keeps only in-frame clones here, not all; method: immunoSEQ multiplex PCR. V, J and clone size are those of that table, while D and trimming were read from the DNA. The sample shows over 85,000 clones, around three quarters of them seen only once. The CDR3 length is 14 residues. CDR1 and CDR2 from the germline V gene are GTSNPN and SVGIG (reference sequence). V trimming: 0 bases; J trimming: 7 bases; junction bases outside the gene matches: 4. The record originates from a study of blood T cell repertoires in COVID-19. Overall study context: COVID-19 samples from acute and convalescent phases originated in the United States, Italy and Spain. From T cells, B-cell-depleted T cells, or PBMCs came the material, which was cDNA or gDNA.

The origin of this receptor is a woman aged 60 to 75 with acute or convalescent COVID-19. The sequencing input was peripheral blood. This sequence joins TRBV30 and TRBJ1-2; TRBD1 agrees at 11 bases. CDR3: CAWSVDRGRGGYTF. The CDR3, as DNA: TGTGCCTGGAGTGTGGACAGGGGGCGCGGTGGCTACACCTTC.